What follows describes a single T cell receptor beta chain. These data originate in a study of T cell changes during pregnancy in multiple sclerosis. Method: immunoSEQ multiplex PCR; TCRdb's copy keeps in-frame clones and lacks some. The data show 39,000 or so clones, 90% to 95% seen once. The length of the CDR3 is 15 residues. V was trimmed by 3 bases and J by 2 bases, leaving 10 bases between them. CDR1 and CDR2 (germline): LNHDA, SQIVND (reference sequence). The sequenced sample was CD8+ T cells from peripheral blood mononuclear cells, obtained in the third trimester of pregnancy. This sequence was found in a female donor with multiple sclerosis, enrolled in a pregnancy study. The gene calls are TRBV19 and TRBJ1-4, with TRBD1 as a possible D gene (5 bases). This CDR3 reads CASSIGTATNEKLFF. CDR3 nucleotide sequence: TGTGCCAGTAGTATCGGGACTGCGACTAATGAAAAACTGTTTTTT.